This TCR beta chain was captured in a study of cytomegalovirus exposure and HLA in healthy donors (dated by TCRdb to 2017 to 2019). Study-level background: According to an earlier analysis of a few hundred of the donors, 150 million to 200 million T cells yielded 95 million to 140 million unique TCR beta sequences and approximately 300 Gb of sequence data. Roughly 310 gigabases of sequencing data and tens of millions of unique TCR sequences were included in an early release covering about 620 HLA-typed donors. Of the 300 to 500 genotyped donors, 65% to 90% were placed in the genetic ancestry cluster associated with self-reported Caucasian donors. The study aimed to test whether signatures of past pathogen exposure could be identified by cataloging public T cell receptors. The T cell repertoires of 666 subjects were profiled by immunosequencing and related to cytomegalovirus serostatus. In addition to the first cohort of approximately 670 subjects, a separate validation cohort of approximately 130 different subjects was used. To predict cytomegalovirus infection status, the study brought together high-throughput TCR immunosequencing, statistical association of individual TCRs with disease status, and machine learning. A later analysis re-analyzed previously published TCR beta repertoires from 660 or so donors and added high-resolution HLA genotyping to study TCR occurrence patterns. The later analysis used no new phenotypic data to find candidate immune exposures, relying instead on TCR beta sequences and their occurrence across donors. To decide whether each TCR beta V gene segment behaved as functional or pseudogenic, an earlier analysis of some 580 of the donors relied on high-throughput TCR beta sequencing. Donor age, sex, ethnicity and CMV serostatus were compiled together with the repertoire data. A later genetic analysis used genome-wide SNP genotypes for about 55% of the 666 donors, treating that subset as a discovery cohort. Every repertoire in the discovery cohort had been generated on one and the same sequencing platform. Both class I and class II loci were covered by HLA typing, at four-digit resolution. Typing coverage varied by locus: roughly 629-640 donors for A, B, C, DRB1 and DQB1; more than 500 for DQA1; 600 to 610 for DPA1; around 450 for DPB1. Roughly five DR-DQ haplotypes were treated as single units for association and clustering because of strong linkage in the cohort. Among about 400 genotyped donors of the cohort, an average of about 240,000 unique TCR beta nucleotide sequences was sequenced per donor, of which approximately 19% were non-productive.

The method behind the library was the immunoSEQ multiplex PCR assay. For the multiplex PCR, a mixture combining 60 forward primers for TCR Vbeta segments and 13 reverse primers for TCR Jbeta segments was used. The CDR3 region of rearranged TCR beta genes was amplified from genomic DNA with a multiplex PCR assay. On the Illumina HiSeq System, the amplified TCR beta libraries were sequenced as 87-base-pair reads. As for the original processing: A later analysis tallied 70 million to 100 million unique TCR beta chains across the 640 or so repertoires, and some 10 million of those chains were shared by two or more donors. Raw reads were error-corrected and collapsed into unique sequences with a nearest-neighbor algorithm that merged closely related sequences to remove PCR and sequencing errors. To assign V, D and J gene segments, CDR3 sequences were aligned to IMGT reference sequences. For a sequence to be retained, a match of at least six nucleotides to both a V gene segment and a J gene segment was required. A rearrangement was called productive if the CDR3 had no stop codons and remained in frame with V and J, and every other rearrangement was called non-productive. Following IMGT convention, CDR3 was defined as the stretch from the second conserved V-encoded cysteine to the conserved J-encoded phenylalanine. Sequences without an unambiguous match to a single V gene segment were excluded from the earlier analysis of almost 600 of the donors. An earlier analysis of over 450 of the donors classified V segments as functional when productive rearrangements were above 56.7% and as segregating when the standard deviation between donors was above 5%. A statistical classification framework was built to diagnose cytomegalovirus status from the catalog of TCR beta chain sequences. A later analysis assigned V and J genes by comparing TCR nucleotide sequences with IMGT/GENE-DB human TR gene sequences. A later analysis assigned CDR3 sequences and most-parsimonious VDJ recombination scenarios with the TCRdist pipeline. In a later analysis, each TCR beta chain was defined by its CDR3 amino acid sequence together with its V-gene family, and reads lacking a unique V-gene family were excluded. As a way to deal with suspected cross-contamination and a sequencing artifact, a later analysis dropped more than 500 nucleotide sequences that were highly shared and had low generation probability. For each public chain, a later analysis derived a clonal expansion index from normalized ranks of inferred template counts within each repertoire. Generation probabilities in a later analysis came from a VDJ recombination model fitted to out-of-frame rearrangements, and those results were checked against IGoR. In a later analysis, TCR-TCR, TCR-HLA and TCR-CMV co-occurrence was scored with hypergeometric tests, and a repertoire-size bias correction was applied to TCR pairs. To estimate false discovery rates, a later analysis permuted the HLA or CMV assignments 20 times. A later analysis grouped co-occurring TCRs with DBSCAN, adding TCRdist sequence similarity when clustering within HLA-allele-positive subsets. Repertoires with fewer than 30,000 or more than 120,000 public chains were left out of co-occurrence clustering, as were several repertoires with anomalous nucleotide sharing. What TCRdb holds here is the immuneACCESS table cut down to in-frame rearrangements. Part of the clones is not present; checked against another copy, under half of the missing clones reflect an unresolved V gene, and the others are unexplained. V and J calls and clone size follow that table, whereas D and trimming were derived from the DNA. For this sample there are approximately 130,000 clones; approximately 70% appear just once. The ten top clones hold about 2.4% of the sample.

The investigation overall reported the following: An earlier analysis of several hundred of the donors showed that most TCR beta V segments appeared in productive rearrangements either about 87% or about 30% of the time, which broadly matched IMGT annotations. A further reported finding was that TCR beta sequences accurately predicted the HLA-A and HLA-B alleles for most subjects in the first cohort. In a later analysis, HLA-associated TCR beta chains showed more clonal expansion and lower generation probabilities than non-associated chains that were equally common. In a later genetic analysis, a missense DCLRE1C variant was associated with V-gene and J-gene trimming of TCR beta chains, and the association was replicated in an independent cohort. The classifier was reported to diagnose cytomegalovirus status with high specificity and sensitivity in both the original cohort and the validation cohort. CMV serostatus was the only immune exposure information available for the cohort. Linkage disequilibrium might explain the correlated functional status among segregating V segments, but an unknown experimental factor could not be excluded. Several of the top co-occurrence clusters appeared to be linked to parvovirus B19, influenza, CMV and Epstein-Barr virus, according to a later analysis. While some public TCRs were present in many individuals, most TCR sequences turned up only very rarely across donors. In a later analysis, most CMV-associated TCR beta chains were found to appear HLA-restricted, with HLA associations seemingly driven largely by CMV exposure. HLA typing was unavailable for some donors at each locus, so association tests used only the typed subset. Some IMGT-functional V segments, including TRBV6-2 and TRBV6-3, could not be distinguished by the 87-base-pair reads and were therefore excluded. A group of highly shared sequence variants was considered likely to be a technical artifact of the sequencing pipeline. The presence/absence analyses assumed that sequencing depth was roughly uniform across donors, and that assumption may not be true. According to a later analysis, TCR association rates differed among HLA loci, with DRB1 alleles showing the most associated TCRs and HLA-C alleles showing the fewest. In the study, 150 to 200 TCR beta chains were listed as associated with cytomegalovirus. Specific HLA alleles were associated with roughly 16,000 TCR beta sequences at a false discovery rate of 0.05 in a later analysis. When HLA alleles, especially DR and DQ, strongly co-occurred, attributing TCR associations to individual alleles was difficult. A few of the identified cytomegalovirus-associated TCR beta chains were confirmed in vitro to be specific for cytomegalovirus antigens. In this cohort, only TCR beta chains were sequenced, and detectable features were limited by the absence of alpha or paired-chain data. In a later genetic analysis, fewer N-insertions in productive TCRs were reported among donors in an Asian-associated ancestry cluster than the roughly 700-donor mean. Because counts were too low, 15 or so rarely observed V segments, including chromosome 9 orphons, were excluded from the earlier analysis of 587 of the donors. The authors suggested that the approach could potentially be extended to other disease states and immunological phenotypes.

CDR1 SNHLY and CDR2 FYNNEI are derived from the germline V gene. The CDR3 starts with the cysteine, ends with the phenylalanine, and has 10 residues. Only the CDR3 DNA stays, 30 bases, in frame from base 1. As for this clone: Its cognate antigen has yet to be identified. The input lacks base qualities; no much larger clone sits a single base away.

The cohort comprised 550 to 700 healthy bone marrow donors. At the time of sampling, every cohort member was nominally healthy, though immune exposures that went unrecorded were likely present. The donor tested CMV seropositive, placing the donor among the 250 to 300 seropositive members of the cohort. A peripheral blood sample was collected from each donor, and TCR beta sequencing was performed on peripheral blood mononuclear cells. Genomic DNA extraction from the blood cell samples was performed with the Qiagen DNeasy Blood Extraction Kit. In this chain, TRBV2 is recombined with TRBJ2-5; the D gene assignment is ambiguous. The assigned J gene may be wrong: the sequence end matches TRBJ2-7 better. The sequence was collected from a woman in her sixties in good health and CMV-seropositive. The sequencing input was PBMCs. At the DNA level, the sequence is TGTGCCAGCAGTGAGTACGAGCAGTACTTC. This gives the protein CASSEYEQYF.